The clone carrying this T cell receptor (beta chain) was observed a handful of times. This sample stems from a study of blood T cell repertoires in COVID-19. The overall study: PBMCs, B-cell-depleted T cells, or T cells were the source of the cDNA or gDNA that made up the material.

J lost 2 bases, V lost 5 bases, and 9 bases had no gene match. This CDR3 is built from 15 residues. The germline gives CDR1 SGHNT, CDR2 YENEEA. Measured with immunoSEQ multiplex PCR; TCRdb has only the in-frame clones, and not every one. This table holds about 480,000 clones, roughly 90% found once. Categorization into cohorts depended on clinical history that participants reported. The receptor was isolated from a woman aged 40 to 49 who had recovered from COVID-19. This chain uses TRBV11-3 with TRBJ2-7; 7 bases agree with TRBD1. The sample consisted of PBMCs or T cells enriched from blood (not recorded which). CDR3 protein: CASSTAGTAAYEQYF. The CDR3, as DNA: TGTGCCAGCAGCACTGCAGGGACAGCGGCCTACGAGCAGTACTTC.